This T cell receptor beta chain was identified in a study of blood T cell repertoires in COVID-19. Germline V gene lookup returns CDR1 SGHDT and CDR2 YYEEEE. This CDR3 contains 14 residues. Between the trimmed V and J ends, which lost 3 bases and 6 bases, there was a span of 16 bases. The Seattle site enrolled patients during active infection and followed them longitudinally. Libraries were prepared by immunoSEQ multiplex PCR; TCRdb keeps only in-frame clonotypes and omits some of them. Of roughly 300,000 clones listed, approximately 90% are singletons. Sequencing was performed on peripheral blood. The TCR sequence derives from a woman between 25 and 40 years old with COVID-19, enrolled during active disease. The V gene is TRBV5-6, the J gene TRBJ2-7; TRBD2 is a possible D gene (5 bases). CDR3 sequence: CASSSREPLGEQYF. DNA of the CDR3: TGTGCCAGCAGCTCGAGGGAGCCTCTTGGCGAGCAGTACTTC.